The text below deals with one TCR beta chain. The antigen it binds to is not known. Per-base quality was not reported, and no clone a single base away is much larger than it. The sample's time point label, decoded: cycle 1 day 1 (C1D1), immediately before nivolumab initiation. Relapse after autologous stem cell transplantation had occurred in all trial patients, and cohorts A, B and C were distinguished by prior brentuximab vedotin exposure. A total of around 60 patients with relapsed/refractory classical Hodgkin lymphoma made up the trial cohort, and each patient's best overall response was complete response, partial response or progressive disease. Single-agent nivolumab was administered to trial patients in the multi-cohort phase II CheckMate 205 trial. An independent review committee assessed best overall response by applying the 2007 International Working Group response criteria. Trial PBMCs were collected immediately before nivolumab initiation (C1D1) and during therapy at cycle 2 day 1 and cycle 4 day 1. Peripheral blood was collected in 8 mL Vacutainer Cell Preparation Tubes, from which PBMCs were isolated by centrifugation and then cryopreserved.

These data are taken from a study of PD-1 blockade in classical Hodgkin lymphoma (dated by TCRdb to 2018 to 2020). Turning to the overall study: Nivolumab dosing was 3 mg/kg intravenously every 2 weeks, continuing until either disease progression or unacceptable toxicity. A peripheral blood immune signature of response to PD-1 blockade in classical Hodgkin lymphoma was defined using TCR beta sequencing and CyTOF.

Results and caveats for the whole study, not just this receptor: Trial patients with a complete response had baseline diversity similar to that of newly diagnosed patients, while partial responders and progressors had significantly lower diversity. A significant rise by C4D1 was seen in CD4+ but not CD8+ TCR diversity (p=0.0027 vs p=0.16), with the rise being most apparent in complete responders (p=0.02). The study was restricted to a single clinical trial cohort, and the causes of repertoire differences, possibly disease activity or prior therapy, were left undefined. Lower diversity was seen in patients whose nivolumab began less than 1 year after ASCT, and these patients were left out of later analyses so that immune reconstitution would not confound the results. Baseline TCR diversity was reported as lower in newly diagnosed patients than in healthy donors, and lower still in relapsed/refractory patients.

The CDR3 covers 14 residues, taking in both the cysteine and the phenylalanine. Only CDR3 DNA is held: 42 bases, read in frame from base 1. CDR1 and CDR2 are drawn from the germline V gene: SGHVS, FQNEAQ. The junction shows trimming of 1 base on V and 2 bases on J, plus 9 bases between the germline ends. The Qiagen DNeasy kit was used to extract genomic DNA from unsorted PBMCs and from the negatively selected CD4+ and CD8+ fractions. TCR beta CDR3 regions were amplified by immunoSEQ multiplex PCR using primers annealing to V and J segments. A synthetic immune receptor repertoire was used to minimize amplification bias, and remaining bias was computationally removed after sequencing. As for the authors' bioinformatics: Repertoire diversity was quantified as the Shannon entropy index using custom Python scripts. Unsorted, CD4+ and CD8+ repertoires were analyzed separately, except in combined analyses where CD4+ and CD8+ sequences were merged in silico. A clone was considered expanded if an increase in frequency of at least 2-fold after treatment relative to C1D1 was found, and a pseudocount of 0.5 was applied to clones undetected at baseline. Singleton clones were defined as clones with 0 or 1 copy at C1D1, and non-singleton clones were defined as clones with 2 or more copies. Clones expanded in unsorted samples were labelled as CD4+, CD8+ or unknown by matching protein sequences in sorted samples from the same patient. Wilcoxon tests on paired samples were used to test diversity changes from C1D1 to C4D1. Here the immuneACCESS table is served through TCRdb, limited to in-frame sequences with V and J called. Missing clones are a known gap in these copies; in checked studies unresolved V genes cover under half, and the rest lacks a known reason. V and J calls and clone size are those listed in that table; D and trimming were worked out from the DNA. The sample table contains under 60,000 clones; only one count was recorded for 73% of them. The ten largest clones represent about 10% of the sample.

Sequencing was performed on peripheral blood mononuclear cells (PBMCs), taken at baseline. The chain is made from TRBV7-8 and TRBJ2-7; no D segment can be confidently identified. This receptor was obtained from a human donor with classical Hodgkin lymphoma. The CDR3: CASSLDSFAYEQYF. The DNA sequence is given as TGTGCCAGCAGCTTAGACAGCTTCGCCTACGAGCAGTACTTC.